The 14 T cell receptor beta chains in this list originate from one sample, sequenced in a study of blood T cell repertoires in COVID-19. Clones were sequenced by immunoSEQ multiplex PCR, and TCRdb holds only the in-frame ones, with some missing. Of about 140,000 clones in the sample, 85% were seen once. Sequencing was done on a sample of peripheral blood. These receptors all stem from a man aged 45-65 years with acute or convalescent COVID-19.

This sequence joins TRBV9 and TRBJ2-7; TRBD2 is a possible D gene (6 bases). The CDR3 totals 14 residues. Germline lookup yields CDR1 SGDLS and CDR2 YYNGEE. The V end was cut by 2 bases, the J end by 4 bases, with 13 bases between. The CDR3 loop is CASSVLAEFYEQYF. Here the CDR3 DNA reads TGTGCCAGCAGCGTCTTAGCGGAGTTTTACGAGCAGTACTTC.

The chain combines TRBV28 with TRBJ1-5, with a weak D call TRBD1 (6 bases). CDR3 length: 16 amino acids. Germline V gene data show CDR1 as MDHEN and CDR2 as SYDVKM. V was pared by 2 bases and J by 6 bases, with 17 bases between. The CDR3 protein is CASSLRAGAAGQPQHF. CDR3 sequence (DNA): TGTGCCAGCAGTTTAAGGGCAGGGGCCGCAGGTCAGCCCCAGCATTTT.

The chain is built from TRBV14 and TRBJ2-1; 7 bases align to TRBD2. V was pared by 6 bases and J by 4 bases, with 6 bases of the junction left unmatched. The CDR3 is 14 amino acids. Germline V gene sequence: CDR1 SGHDN, CDR2 FVKESK. In nucleotides, the CDR3 is TGTGCCAGCAGTCTAGCGGACATATACAATGAGCAGTTCTTC. Translating it yields CASSLADIYNEQFF.

The chain has TRBV12-5 and TRBJ1-2; D remains ambiguous. CDR1 is LGHNT, CDR2 FRNRAP, per germline. This CDR3 has 13 residues. The V end lost 7 bases, the J end lost 7 bases, and 16 bases lay between the germline ends. CDR3 sequence: CASVLRGSGGYTF. The CDR3 DNA is TGTGCTAGTGTCCTACGCGGCTCGGGTGGCTACACCTTC.

The J gene is TRBJ2-1, the V gene TRBV12-3 or TRBV12-4; D gene ambiguous. The CDR3 covers 12 residues. Trimming removed 3 bases at V and 5 bases at J, with 5 bases between. For the CDR3, the DNA is TGTGCCAGCAGTTTCCGGGACAATGAGCAGTTCTTC. Translation gives CASSFRDNEQFF.

The CDR3 DNA reads TGTGCCAGCAGTCCCGGACTAGCGGGGGCAAATACGCAGTATTTT. Amino acids: CASSPGLAGANTQYF. This rearrangement joins TRBV27 to TRBJ2-3, with TRBD2 matching 13 bases. This CDR3 contains 15 residues. The germline V gene has CDR1 MNHEY and CDR2 SMNVEV (reference sequence). V gave up 5 bases and J gave up 7 bases; unmatched junction bases: 6.

V usage is TRBV5-1 and J usage is TRBJ2-3; maybe TRBD1 (5 bases). This CDR3 spans 15 amino acids. Germline V gene data show CDR1 as SGHRS and CDR2 as YFSETQ. The V gene lost 3 bases and the J gene lost 0 bases, with 11 bases spanning the gap. The CDR3 nucleotides are TGCGCCAGCAGCTCGGACACTTCTAGCACAGATACGCAGTATTTT. Translated, it gives CASSSDTSSTDTQYF.

This chain joins TRBV12-3 or TRBV12-4 and TRBJ1-1, with D uncertain. This CDR3 has 12 amino acids. Trimming stripped 7 bases from V and 6 bases from J, with 12 bases between. The chain's CDR3 is CASIRRRAEAFF. The CDR3 DNA follows: TGTGCCAGCATCCGAAGGAGGGCTGAAGCTTTCTTT.

The chain carries TRBV28 and TRBJ2-4; D is possibly TRBD1 (6 bases). The germline V gene has CDR1 MDHEN and CDR2 SYDVKM. V dropped 2 bases and J dropped 1 base, with 9 bases sitting between them. This CDR3 has 15 amino acids. The CDR3 coding sequence is TGTGCCAGCAGTTTAAGGGGGATTGCCAAAAACATTCAGTACTTC. Its translation: CASSLRGIAKNIQYF. The full variable domain, rest sourced from reference TRBV28 and TRBJ2-4, is DVKVTQSSRYLVKRTGEKVFLECVQDMDHENMFWYRQDPGLGLRLIYFSYDVKMKEKGDIPEGYSVSREKKERFSLILESASTNQTSMYLCASSLRGIAKNIQYFGAGTRLSVL.

The chain employs TRBV6-5 and TRBJ2-1; 7 bases are a match to TRBD2. The CDR3 totals 15 residues. Trimming at V came to 6 bases and at J to 4 bases, leaving 9 bases not matched to a gene. CDR1 MNHEY and CDR2 SVGAGI come from the germline V gene. CDR3 sequence: CASRTSGGGYNEQFF. In DNA, the CDR3 is TGTGCCAGCAGAACAAGTGGCGGGGGATACAATGAGCAGTTCTTC.

The chain recombines TRBV15 with TRBJ2-3; 8 bases align to TRBD1. The germline V gene has CDR1 LNHNV and CDR2 YYDKDF (reference sequence). There are 16 residues in the CDR3. The V gene end was trimmed by 6 bases and the J gene end by 4 bases; junction bases not matched to a gene: 12. CDR3 nucleotide sequence: TGTGCCACCAGGGACGACAGGGACAGGTTCGCAGATACGCAGTATTTT. Translating gives CATRDDRDRFADTQYF.

V is TRBV28 and J is TRBJ2-1; 7 bases align to TRBD2. Germline CDR1 is MDHEN and CDR2 is SYDVKM. The CDR3 spans 14 residues. V gave up 6 bases and J gave up 3 bases; unmatched junction bases: 5. CDR3 protein: CASRTSSRYNEQFF. The CDR3, as DNA: TGTGCCAGCAGGACTAGCTCTCGCTACAATGAGCAGTTCTTC.

The chain is built from TRBV5-1 and TRBJ2-1, with 10 nucleotides matching TRBD2. CDR3 length: 15 amino acids. V shed 7 bases, J shed 6 bases, and the junction held 10 bases outside the gene matches. Looked up from germline, CDR1 is SGHRS and CDR2 is YFSETQ. CDR3 residues: CASWHLAGEGNEQFF. The CDR3 region has the DNA TGCGCCAGCTGGCACCTAGCGGGAGAAGGCAATGAGCAGTTCTTC.

The rearrangement joins TRBV18 to TRBJ2-1, with a weak D call TRBD1 (5 bases). CDR1 and CDR2 from the germline V gene are KGHSH and LQKENI. The CDR3 extends over 13 amino acids. Trimming pared 3 bases from V and 3 bases from J, leaving 6 bases between. CDR3 sequence: CASSPRDYNEQFF. CDR3 DNA: TGTGCCAGCTCACCCAGGGACTACAATGAGCAGTTCTTC. The full variable domain, rest sourced from reference TRBV18 and TRBJ2-1, is NAGVMQNPRHLVRRRGQEARLRCSPMKGHSHVYWYRQLPEEGLKFMVYLQKENIIDESGMPKERFSAEFPKEGPSILRIQQVVRGDSAAYFCASSPRDYNEQFFGPGTRLTVL.